The clone carrying this T cell receptor beta chain was picked up many times. Its antigen is undetermined. As the template, RNA transcripts were used to amplify TCR beta CDR3 regions. RT-PCR was first run with HTBI primers, then multiplex PCR in a second round. MiXCR was run by TCRdb on the multiplex PCR reads, yielding one entry per CDR3 protein. The table includes roughly 600,000 distinct CDR3 sequences, about 40% detected once. The diagnostic workup employed clinical symptoms, serum thyroxine, TRAb, thyroid ultrasound and orbital computed tomography. After removal of 3 bases from V and 5 bases from J, the junction contained 1 base not matched to a gene. The germline V gene has CDR1 SEHNR and CDR2 FQNEAQ (reference sequence). This CDR3 region has 13 residues. The data stem from a study of Graves' ophthalmopathy and Graves' hyperthyroidism. Study-wide findings and caveats: A 13-signature model separated ophthalmopathy from stable hyperthyroidism, reaching around 88% sensitivity and around 83% specificity cross-validated.

This TCR was recovered from an adult man with Graves' hyperthyroidism. What was sequenced was peripheral blood or thyroid tissue (not recorded which). The genes are TRBV7-9 and TRBJ2-7; 10 bases match TRBD2. Here the CDR3 reads CASSLLAGDEQYF. As DNA, the CDR3 is TGTGCCAGCAGCTTGCTAGCGGGAGACGAGCAGTACTTC.